These 29 T cell receptor beta chains originate from one sample sequenced in a study of blood T cell repertoires in COVID-19. The assay was immunoSEQ multiplex PCR, and TCRdb's table has in-frame clones only and misses some. The sample lists roughly 65,000 clones, under 95% occurring once. The sample taken for sequencing was peripheral blood. The receptors here all came from a man aged 60 to 69 with acute or convalescent COVID-19.

The chain links TRBV9 to TRBJ2-3, with D hard to call. V gave up 4 bases and J gave up 4 bases, with 13 bases separating them. Germline V lookup: CDR1 SGDLS, CDR2 YYNGEE. The CDR3 runs to 14 residues. CDR3 DNA: TGTGCCAGCAGCCCAGGTGGGTGGGCAGATACGCAGTATTTT. Protein sequence: CASSPGGWADTQYF. Full variable domain (rest looked up from reference TRBV9 and TRBJ2-3): DSGVTQTPKHLITATGQRVTLRCSPRSGDLSVYWYQQSLDQGLQFLIQYYNGEERAKGNILERFSAQQFPDLHSELNLSSLELGDSALYFCASSPGGWADTQYFGPGTRLTVL.

This clone has just one count. The chain has TRBV6-5 and TRBJ1-1; no definite D call. Trimming removed 4 bases at V and 10 bases at J, with 10 bases between. Looked up from germline, CDR1 is MNHEY and CDR2 is SVGAGI. The CDR3 runs 11 residues. CDR3 bases: TGTGCCAGCAGTTTGACCCGGGGAGCTTTCTTT. Its protein product is CASSLTRGAFF.

In DNA form, the CDR3 reads TGTGCCAGTAGTAGGGCCAGTGGCCAGCCCCAGCATTTT. Protein sequence: CASSRASGQPQHF. The chain joins TRBV19 to TRBJ1-5; D not resolved. Germline values: CDR1 LNHDA, CDR2 SQIVND (reference sequence). The CDR3 has 13 amino acids. Trimming stripped 4 bases from V and 7 bases from J, with 11 bases between.

The rearrangement uses TRBV5-1 and TRBJ1-6, with TRBD1 as a possible D gene (5 bases). Trimming shortened V by 5 bases and J by 3 bases, and 21 bases separated the two germline ends. The CDR3 has 18 amino acids. Germline lookup yields CDR1 SGHRS and CDR2 YFSETQ. CDR3 residues: CASRASDTTSLYNSPLHF. The CDR3 DNA is TGCGCCAGCAGGGCCTCGGACACCACCTCACTCTATAATTCACCCCTCCACTTT. Filled out from reference TRBV5-1 and TRBJ1-6, the complete variable domain reads KAGVTQTPRYLIKTRGQQVTLSCSPISGHRSVSWYQQTPGQGLQFLFEYFSETQRNKGNFPGRFSGRQFSNSRSEMNVSTLELGDSALYLCASRASDTTSLYNSPLHFGNGTRLTVT.

The rearrangement uses TRBV3-1 (or the pseudogene TRBV3-2) and TRBJ1-2, with a weak D call TRBD1 (6 bases). V lost 1 base to trimming and J lost 6 bases, with 18 bases between them. Looked up from germline, CDR1 is LGHDT and CDR2 is YNNKEL (reference sequence). The CDR3 length is 16 residues. CDR3 nucleotides: TGTGCCAGCAGCCAAGGGAGACAAACAGGGTGGGATGGCTACACCTTC. It specifies CASSQGRQTGWDGYTF.

V usage is TRBV7-6 and J usage is TRBJ1-3; perhaps TRBD1 as D (5 bases). The V end was cut by 5 bases, the J end by 0 bases, with 17 bases between. CDR3 length: 17 amino acids. The germline gives CDR1 SGHVS, CDR2 FNYEAQ. CDR3 DNA: TGTGCCAGCAGCCCCTCGACAGACTTAGTCTCTGGAAACACCATATATTTT. Amino acid sequence: CASSPSTDLVSGNTIYF.

The chain is built from TRBV27 and TRBJ1-2; 9 bases are a match to TRBD1. From germline, CDR1 is MNHEY and CDR2 SMNVEV (reference sequence). This CDR3 comprises 14 residues. V lost 6 bases, J lost 8 bases, and 10 bases stayed unmatched. The CDR3 nucleotides are TGTGCCAGCAGCGCCACACAGGGGGCGAAGGGCTACACCTTC. As protein: CASSATQGAKGYTF.

The genes are TRBV5-1 and TRBJ1-2, with D possibly being TRBD1 (6 bases). Trimming shortened V by 4 bases and J by 5 bases, and 21 bases separated the two germline ends. There are 16 residues in the CDR3. Germline-derived CDR1 and CDR2 are SGHRS and YFSETQ. CDR3 sequence reads: CASSPTGSVGLYGYTF. DNA for the CDR3: TGCGCCAGCAGCCCGACAGGCTCAGTGGGTCTTTATGGCTACACCTTC. Looking up the rest from reference TRBV5-1 and TRBJ1-2 gives the full variable domain: KAGVTQTPRYLIKTRGQQVTLSCSPISGHRSVSWYQQTPGQGLQFLFEYFSETQRNKGNFPGRFSGRQFSNSRSEMNVSTLELGDSALYLCASSPTGSVGLYGYTFGSGTRLTVV.

J is TRBJ1-6 and V is TRBV5-6, with a tentative D call TRBD1 (6 bases). V was trimmed by 4 bases and J by 9 bases, leaving 17 bases between them. CDR1 is SGHDT, CDR2 YYEEEE, per germline. The CDR3 consists of 15 residues. The CDR3 reads CASSPRDIWGSPLHF. The CDR3, as DNA: TGTGCCAGCAGCCCCCGGGACATCTGGGGTTCACCCCTCCACTTT.

The chain is built from TRBV28 and TRBJ2-3, with D perhaps TRBD1 (7 bases). The V gene's germline CDR1 is MDHEN and CDR2 SYDVKM. Trimming took off 4 bases at V and 5 bases at J, with 16 bases between the two ends. This CDR3 contains 15 residues. DNA of the CDR3: TGTGCCAGCAGTTCGCAGGGGGGAACAGGAGATACGCAGTATTTT. As protein: CASSSQGGTGDTQYF.

The rearrangement uses TRBV19 and TRBJ1-2; D not certain. This CDR3 has 15 residues. The germline V gene has CDR1 LNHDA and CDR2 SQIVND (reference sequence). Deletions cut 6 bases from V and 0 bases from J, with 14 bases between. The CDR3, as DNA: TGTGCCAGTAGGCGCGAGAGGCTATCTAACTATGGCTACACCTTC. It encodes CASRRERLSNYGYTF.

This clone turned up a few times. V usage is TRBV5-4 and J usage is TRBJ1-1, with D hard to call. V gave up 4 bases and J gave up 8 bases, with 12 bases separating them. The CDR3 is 12 amino acids. Germline assignment: CDR1 SGHNT and CDR2 YYREEE (reference sequence). The CDR3 nucleotides are TGTGCCAGCAGCGGGTGGGCCAGAGAAGCTTTCTTT. Translating gives CASSGWAREAFF.

This clone was detected only once. The chain employs TRBV3-1 (or the pseudogene TRBV3-2) and TRBJ1-5; TRBD1 agrees at 10 bases. Germline V CDR1 and CDR2: LGHDT, YNNKEL (reference sequence). CDR3 length: 14 residues. J lost 12 bases, V lost 0 bases, and 5 bases had no gene match. The CDR3 spells CASSQDRTGGFQHF. For the CDR3, the DNA is TGTGCCAGCAGCCAAGATCGGACAGGGGGATTCCAGCATTTT.

J is TRBJ2-7 and V is TRBV27; 7 bases fit TRBD1. Trimming took 3 bases from V and 4 from J; bases not matched to a gene: 12. This CDR3 has 16 residues. Per germline, CDR1 MNHEY and CDR2 SMNVEV (reference sequence). The CDR3 region has the DNA TGTGCCAGCAGTTTTTCCTCATCCGGGACAGATTACGAGCAGTACTTC. Protein: CASSFSSSGTDYEQYF.

The chain combines TRBV28 with TRBJ1-2; weak D call: TRBD1 (5 bases). The germline V gene encodes CDR1 MDHEN and CDR2 SYDVKM. Trimming left V 5 bases short and J 3 bases short, with 16 bases between. There are 15 residues in the CDR3. In nucleotides, the CDR3 is TGTGCCAGCAGTATCACAGGTCCGGTGGACTATGGCTACACCTTC. Protein sequence: CASSITGPVDYGYTF.

The V call is TRBV5-1, the J call TRBJ2-7; TRBD1 might be the D (5 bases). Germline loops: CDR1 SGHRS, CDR2 YFSETQ. The CDR3 totals 12 residues. Trimming took 4 bases from V and 4 from J, leaving 9 bases between them. Written as DNA, the CDR3 is TGCGCCAGCAGCCGCCAGGGTTACGAGCAGTACTTC. Protein sequence: CASSRQGYEQYF.

The rearrangement joins TRBV19 to TRBJ1-1, with D possibly matching TRBD1 (5 bases). Trimming pared 3 bases from V and 8 bases from J, leaving 13 bases between. This CDR3 comprises 13 residues. From germline, CDR1 is LNHDA and CDR2 SQIVND (reference sequence). The CDR3 bases are TGTGCCAGTAGTATCGGAAGACAGAAAGAAGCTTTCTTT. The encoded protein is CASSIGRQKEAFF.

The V and J genes are TRBV27 and TRBJ1-1; the match to TRBD1 covers 7 bases. Per the germline V gene, CDR1 is MNHEY and CDR2 is SMNVEV (reference sequence). This CDR3 spans 14 amino acids. The V segment lost 6 bases and the J segment 1 base; nucleotides outside the gene matches: 5. This CDR3 reads CASSDQGGNTEAFF. In nucleotides, the CDR3 is TGTGCCAGCAGCGACCAGGGGGGGAACACTGAAGCTTTCTTT.

V gene TRBV10-1 combines with J gene TRBJ1-1, with a tentative D call TRBD1 (6 bases). This CDR3 spans 14 amino acids. Germline-derived CDR1 and CDR2 are WNHNN and SYGVQD (reference sequence). V lost 3 bases, J lost 1 base, and 9 bases lay in between. The CDR3 protein is CASSDGQSNTEAFF. The CDR3 nucleotides are TGCGCCAGCAGTGATGGACAGTCGAACACTGAAGCTTTCTTT.

This chain connects TRBV6-7 to TRBJ2-7; D possibly corresponds to TRBD1 (6 bases). TRBV6-7 is designated an ORF whose function remains uncertain. The length of the CDR3 is 15 residues. V dropped 4 bases and J dropped 2 bases, with 15 bases sitting between them. The CDR3 sequence: CASSFRGLGTYEQYF. DNA for the CDR3: TGTGCCAGCAGTTTTAGGGGGTTGGGGACCTACGAGCAGTACTTC.

This clone was found a few times. V gene TRBV19 combines with J gene TRBJ2-7, with TRBD2 as a possible D gene (6 bases). Trimming shortened V by 7 bases and J by 3 bases, and 10 bases separated the two germline ends. The CDR3 loop spans 12 amino acids. Germline V gives CDR1 LNHDA, CDR2 SQIVND (reference sequence). The CDR3 loop reads CASTGGRYEQYF. CDR3 bases: TGTGCCAGTACCGGGGGACGCTACGAGCAGTACTTC.

The chain carries TRBV28 and TRBJ1-5, with D tentatively TRBD1 (5 bases). CDR1 is MDHEN, CDR2 SYDVKM, per germline. CDR3 size: 11 residues. The ends were cut back, 8 bases at V and 12 bases at J, with 14 bases in the middle. In DNA, the CDR3 is TGTGCCAGCGGGGCTCGTCCCTACCAGCATTTT. Its protein is CASGARPYQHF.

The chain joins TRBV9 to TRBJ2-7; D is perhaps TRBD2 (6 bases). Trimming shortened V by 5 bases and J by 6 bases, and 18 bases separated the two germline ends. Germline CDR1 is SGDLS and CDR2 is YYNGEE. There are 14 residues in the CDR3. The CDR3 sequence: CASSVTAGDSEQYF. The CDR3 DNA sequence: TGTGCCAGCAGTGTGACAGCGGGTGACTCCGAGCAGTACTTC.

This chain links TRBV11-3 with TRBJ2-1; D uncertain. Germline CDR1 is SGHNT and CDR2 is YENEEA. V gave up 5 bases and J gave up 4 bases, with 9 bases separating them. The CDR3 length is 13 residues. For the CDR3, the DNA is TGTGCCAGCAGCGAGAACAGATACAATGAGCAGTTCTTC. Protein product: CASSENRYNEQFF. Based on the CDR3 plus reference TRBV11-3 and TRBJ2-1, the full variable domain is EAGVVQSPRYKIIEKKQPVAFWCNPISGHNTLYWYLQNLGQGPELLIRYENEEAVDDSQLPKDRFSAERLKGVDSTLKIQPAELGDSAVYLCASSENRYNEQFFGPGTRLTVL.

The J gene is TRBJ1-5, the V gene TRBV9, with 7 bases fitting TRBD1. J was trimmed by 3 bases and V by 4 bases; bases with no gene match: 4. The CDR3 is 14 residues long. The germline CDR1 and CDR2 sequences are SGDLS and YYNGEE. The CDR3 region has the DNA TGTGCCAGCAGCCAGGGGACAGACAATCAGCCCCAGCATTTT. It yields the protein CASSQGTDNQPQHF.

About this clone itself: At the DNA level, this CDR3 is encoded by other sequences in the same sample as well. The chain couples TRBV9 to TRBJ1-1, with TRBD1 as a possible D gene (5 bases). The CDR3 runs 13 residues. Trimming took 2 bases from V and 4 from J, leaving 9 bases between them. Germline CDR1 and CDR2: SGDLS and YYNGEE. The CDR3 bases are TGTGCCAGCAGCGTCGGGGGATCCACTGAAGCTTTCTTT. Its protein is CASSVGGSTEAFF.

This chain uses TRBV6-1 with TRBJ2-7, with unresolved D. The V gene lost 3 bases and the J gene lost 9 bases, with 12 bases spanning the gap. CDR3 length: 12 residues. The germline V gene encodes CDR1 MNHNS and CDR2 SASEGT. The CDR3 region is CASSEGRSVQYF. CDR3 in DNA: TGTGCCAGCAGTGAGGGCCGGTCCGTGCAGTACTTC.

CDR3 region: CASSPGQGANTEAFF. The CDR3 DNA reads TGCGCCAGCAGCCCAGGACAGGGGGCGAACACTGAAGCTTTCTTT. This chain connects TRBV5-1 to TRBJ1-1; TRBD1 matches 11 bases. CDR3 length: 15 amino acids. Trimming took 4 bases from V and 1 from J; bases not matched to a gene: 3. Germline V gene lookup returns CDR1 SGHRS and CDR2 YFSETQ.

The rearrangement joins TRBV11-2 to TRBJ1-1; 8 bases are shared with TRBD1. Per germline, CDR1 SGHAT and CDR2 FQNNGV. The CDR3 has 15 amino acids. Trimming took 1 base from V and 4 from J; bases not matched to a gene: 5. The CDR3 DNA follows: TGTGCCAGCAGCTTAGCATCCGGGACAGGCACTGAAGCTTTCTTT. This sequence encodes CASSLASGTGTEAFF.